Ten or more counts support the clone carrying this TCR beta chain. Its antigen is not known. Time point indicated: persistent/refractory GD, antithyroid drugs over 5 years with positive TRAb. The authors made the TCR library using RNA they extracted from PBMCs. This entry is derived from a study of regulatory T cells in long-lasting Graves disease. For the study at large: To qualify as persistent, Graves' disease required over 5 years of antithyroid drugs with positive TSH receptor antibodies. Findings and limits, study-wide: Newly diagnosed Graves' patients exceeded persistent ones in TCR diversity. Persistent disease preferred TRBV28, TRBJ1-2 and TRBJ2-5.

The V gene lost 4 bases and the J gene lost 3 bases, with 10 bases spanning the gap. The CDR3 is 13 residues long. The V gene's germline CDR1 is SGHTA and CDR2 FQGNSA. CDR3 regions were amplified by Arm-PCR using iRepertoire HTBI primers to build TCR beta libraries. Per the original data handling: Samples collectively showed more than 55 TRBV and more than 11 TRBJ segments. TCRdb fed the multiplex PCR reads into MiXCR, producing one record per CDR3 protein. The V and J calls were not made by the authors but by TCRdb's processing. The data show about 460,000 distinct CDR3 sequences, 20% to 25% seen once.

This TCR was sampled from a female donor with Graves disease. This chain links TRBV7-2 with TRBJ2-7; possible D gene TRBD1, 6 bases. The sample was peripheral blood mononuclear cells (PBMCs), taken when the disease was refractory, from a patient treated with antithyroid drugs. The CDR3 nucleotides are TGTGCCAGCAGCTGGGGGCTTCTCTACGAGCAGTACTTC. Its translation is CASSWGLLYEQYF.